The 29 T cell receptor beta chains presented below share a single source sample, sequenced in a study of graft-versus-host responses after intestinal transplantation. Antigen specificity for these receptors is unknown. TCRdb keeps only in-frame clones here, not all; method: immunoSEQ multiplex PCR. The data hold 70,000 to 95,000 clones, with almost 90% observed a single time. Source: unstimulated CD4+ T cells sorted from spleen or lymph node cells, taken before intestinal transplant. The receptor source for this set is a human donor who received an intestinal transplant.

This chain links TRBV6-1 with TRBJ2-7, with 7 bases identical to TRBD1. There are 15 residues in the CDR3. Per germline, CDR1 MNHNS and CDR2 SASEGT. The V gene end was trimmed by 7 bases and the J gene end by 2 bases; junction bases not matched to a gene: 11. CDR3 sequence: CASTRDRAGPYEQYF. Written as DNA, the CDR3 is TGTGCCAGCACCCGAGACAGGGCAGGCCCCTACGAGCAGTACTTC.

This clone was detected only once. The chain combines TRBV4-2 with TRBJ1-4, with D uncertain. CDR3 length equals 14 residues. Trimming stripped 1 base from V and 4 bases from J, with 7 bases between. CDR1 and CDR2 from the germline V gene are LGHNA and YNFKEQ. This chain's CDR3 is CASSQGIGNEKLFF. The CDR3 DNA sequence: TGTGCCAGCAGCCAAGGCATCGGTAATGAAAAACTGTTTTTT.

This clone came up once. The J gene is TRBJ2-4, the V gene TRBV5-3; D is possibly TRBD1 (6 bases). TRBV5-3 is sorted into the ORF group, with uncertain function. Trimming took 4 bases from V and 1 from J, leaving 15 bases between them. The CDR3 contains 16 residues. Here the CDR3 reads CARSRTVPEAKNIQYF. CDR3 coding DNA: TGTGCCAGAAGCCGGACAGTTCCTGAGGCCAAAAACATTCAGTACTTC.

This clone was counted once. The gene calls are TRBV6-1 and TRBJ1-6; 7 positions match TRBD1. The V and J ends lost 3 bases and 8 bases, in that order; junction bases with no gene match: 16. Germline CDR1 and CDR2: MNHNS and SASEGT. This CDR3 comprises 18 residues. CDR3 sequence: CASSERRQGENNHSPLHF. The CDR3 nucleotides are TGTGCCAGCAGTGAGAGGAGACAGGGCGAGAATAATCATTCACCCCTCCACTTT.

This clone has only a few counts. The rearrangement links TRBV5-1 to TRBJ1-1; unclear D gene. V gave up 0 bases and J gave up 4 bases, with 4 bases separating them. The germline CDR1 and CDR2 sequences are SGHRS and YFSETQ. CDR3 length: 12 amino acids. This CDR3 is CASSLGSTEAFF. For the CDR3, the DNA is TGCGCCAGCAGCTTGGGGAGCACTGAAGCTTTCTTT.

The V call is TRBV2, the J call TRBJ1-4, with D maybe TRBD1 (6 bases). The CDR3 sequence is 15 residues long. Trimming left V 6 bases short and J 0 bases short, with 11 bases between. The germline V gene has CDR1 SNHLY and CDR2 FYNNEI. The CDR3 nucleotides read TGTGCCAGCAGCCCAGGGGCCGCAACTAATGAAAAACTGTTTTTT. This codes for CASSPGAATNEKLFF.

The gene calls are TRBV5-1 and TRBJ2-1; 10 nucleotides align to TRBD2. Per the germline V gene, CDR1 is SGHRS and CDR2 is YFSETQ. This CDR3 has 13 residues. J was trimmed by 7 bases and V by 4 bases; bases with no gene match: 2. DNA for the CDR3: TGCGCCAGCAGCCCGGGACTAGCGAATGAGCAGTTCTTC. Residues: CASSPGLANEQFF.

This chain links TRBV10-3 with TRBJ2-7; 8 bases fit TRBD1. This CDR3 contains 15 residues. Per the germline V gene, CDR1 is ENHRY and CDR2 is SYGVKD. The V segment lost 4 bases and the J segment 0 bases; nucleotides outside the gene matches: 5. The CDR3 DNA follows: TGTGCCATCAGTGGGGGACAGGTAAACTCCTACGAGCAGTACTTC. Amino acids: CAISGGQVNSYEQYF.

This clone has more than one count but fewer than ten. The chain combines TRBV5-1 with TRBJ2-7; a possible D gene is TRBD2 (5 bases). Germline lookup yields CDR1 SGHRS and CDR2 YFSETQ. V lost 0 bases to trimming and J lost 7 bases, with 14 bases between them. This CDR3 is 14 amino acids long. This CDR3 is CASSLEVGMGEQYF. In DNA, the CDR3 is TGCGCCAGCAGCTTGGAGGTCGGGATGGGTGAGCAGTACTTC.

The V gene is TRBV6-6, the J gene TRBJ1-1; 7 nucleotides align to TRBD1. Germline V lookup: CDR1 MNHNY, CDR2 SVGAGI (reference sequence). The CDR3 is 15 residues long. V gave up 6 bases and J gave up 6 bases; unmatched junction bases: 13. The CDR3 spells CASSQSTTGRAEAFF. The CDR3 nucleotides are TGTGCCAGCAGCCAATCTACGACAGGGCGGGCTGAAGCTTTCTTT.

V is TRBV19 and J is TRBJ1-2; D is undetermined. Trimming took off 3 bases at V and 3 bases at J, with 11 bases between the two ends. CDR1 and CDR2 from the germline V gene are LNHDA and SQIVND (reference sequence). CDR3 size: 14 residues. CDR3 coding DNA: TGTGCCAGTAGTATGGACTTTTTGGACTATGGCTACACCTTC. This sequence encodes CASSMDFLDYGYTF.

This chain links TRBV5-5 with TRBJ2-3, with 9 positions matching TRBD1. The CDR3 covers 14 residues. The germline gives CDR1 SGHKS, CDR2 YYEKEE (reference sequence). V dropped 7 bases and J dropped 5; count of bases not matched to a gene: 8. CDR3 residues: CASRSTTGGDTQYF. DNA for the CDR3: TGTGCCAGCCGATCGACGACAGGGGGAGATACGCAGTATTTT.

The gene calls are TRBV5-4 and TRBJ2-3, with 7 bases aligning to TRBD1. Germline CDR1 and CDR2: SGHNT and YYREEE (reference sequence). J gave up 1 base and V 4 bases, and 6 bases lay outside the gene matches. This CDR3 contains 15 residues. The CDR3 coding sequence is TGTGCCAGCAGCCCGACAGGGATGGGCACAGATACGCAGTATTTT. It translates to CASSPTGMGTDTQYF.

This chain joins TRBV2 and TRBJ1-6, with 7 bases aligning to TRBD1. V lost 4 bases to trimming and J lost 6 bases; unmatched junction nucleotides: 3. The V gene's germline CDR1 is SNHLY and CDR2 FYNNEI. The CDR3 is made up of 14 amino acids. CDR3 in amino acids: CASSGDRANSPLHF. The CDR3 DNA reads TGTGCCAGCAGTGGAGACAGGGCTAATTCACCCCTCCACTTT.

The CDR3 loop reads CASSPRGAGNEQFF. In DNA, the CDR3 is TGTGCCAGCAGCCCACGGGGGGCTGGGAATGAGCAGTTCTTC. The gene calls are TRBV7-8 and TRBJ2-1; perhaps TRBD2 as D (7 bases). Germline V CDR1 and CDR2: SGHVS, FQNEAQ. Trimming took off 5 bases at V and 7 bases at J, with 15 bases between the two ends. This CDR3 is built from 14 residues.

The V gene is TRBV11-2, the J gene TRBJ1-6; D unresolved. Germline V gene sequence: CDR1 SGHAT, CDR2 FQNNGV. CDR3 length equals 13 residues. Trimming stripped 2 bases from V and 8 bases from J, with 7 bases between. CDR3 residues: CASSLLPDSPLHF. In DNA, the CDR3 is TGTGCCAGCAGCTTACTACCGGATTCACCCCTCCACTTT.

This chain connects TRBV2 to TRBJ1-2; 8 bases are a match to TRBD1. The CDR3 covers 14 residues. The trim removed 6 bases at V and 2 bases at J, leaving 5 bases unmatched. Germline V lookup: CDR1 SNHLY, CDR2 FYNNEI. The CDR3 sequence: CASRGQVANYGYTF. In nucleotides, the CDR3 is TGTGCCAGCAGGGGACAGGTGGCAAACTATGGCTACACCTTC.

This chain connects TRBV7-2 to TRBJ2-2; D ambiguous. V was shortened by 5 bases and J by 5 bases, with 12 bases between the two germline ends. CDR3 length equals 14 residues. Germline V CDR1 and CDR2: SGHTA, FQGNSA. CDR3 in DNA: TGTGCCAGCAGCCCACCCCCCCAGACCGGGGAGCTGTTTTTT. Its translation: CASSPPPQTGELFF.

The chain employs TRBV5-1 and TRBJ2-5, with 9 nucleotides matching TRBD2. The DNA end is a closer match to TRBJ2-7, so the J assignment may be wrong. Germline V gives CDR1 SGHRS, CDR2 YFSETQ. The CDR3 has 15 residues. CDR3: CASSLGGGGSYEQYF. CDR3 sequence (DNA): TGCGCCAGCAGCTTGGGCGGGGGGGGATCCTACGAGCAGTACTTC.

This clone turned up a few times. The rearrangement links TRBV2 to TRBJ1-1, with D uncertain. This CDR3 is built from 12 residues. V was cut by 9 bases and J by 1 base, with 9 bases left in between. Germline CDR1 reads SNHLY; CDR2 reads FYNNEI. The CDR3 protein is CARPAGNTEAFF. The CDR3 coding sequence is TGTGCCAGACCGGCGGGGAACACTGAAGCTTTCTTT.

The chain joins TRBV27 to TRBJ2-2; D might be TRBD1 (8 bases). V lost 5 bases and J 4 bases, leaving 17 bases between the germline ends. Germline lookup yields CDR1 MNHEY and CDR2 SMNVEV (reference sequence). The CDR3 length is 16 residues. Here the CDR3 reads CASSLGGTGRTGELFF. CDR3 DNA sequence: TGTGCCAGCAGTCTGGGGGGGACAGGCCGCACCGGGGAGCTGTTTTTT.

The J gene is TRBJ2-7, the V gene TRBV7-8; D may be TRBD1 (6 bases). Trimming removed 8 bases at V and 5 bases at J, with 16 bases between. Germline assignment: CDR1 SGHVS and CDR2 FQNEAQ. The CDR3 length is 13 residues. CDR3 sequence reads: CASPPDSSNEQYF. The CDR3 DNA is TGTGCCAGCCCCCCGGACAGTTCGAACGAGCAGTACTTC.

The CDR3 here is CASSPGAGRGETQYF. CDR3 in DNA: TGCGCCAGCAGCCCCGGTGCGGGGCGGGGAGAGACCCAGTACTTC. This chain joins TRBV5-1 and TRBJ2-5; D may be TRBD2 (6 bases). The germline gives CDR1 SGHRS, CDR2 YFSETQ. Trimming removed 4 bases at V and 4 bases at J, with 17 bases between. CDR3 length: 15 residues. The full variable domain, its missing parts supplied by reference TRBV5-1 and TRBJ2-5, is KAGVTQTPRYLIKTRGQQVTLSCSPISGHRSVSWYQQTPGQGLQFLFEYFSETQRNKGNFPGRFSGRQFSNSRSEMNVSTLELGDSALYLCASSPGAGRGETQYFGPGTRLLVL.

The rearrangement joins TRBV6-5 to TRBJ1-5; D unresolved. In germline, CDR1 is MNHEY, CDR2 SVGAGI. Deletions cut 5 bases from V and 3 bases from J, with 11 bases between. This CDR3 spans 14 amino acids. DNA of the CDR3: TGTGCCAGCAGTCCGGCCATAGCCAATCAGCCCCAGCATTTT. It specifies CASSPAIANQPQHF.

This rearrangement joins TRBV2 to TRBJ1-6, with TRBD1 matching 8 bases. J was trimmed by 9 bases and V by 8 bases; bases with no gene match: 21. CDR1 SNHLY and CDR2 FYNNEI come from the germline V gene. The CDR3 is 18 residues long. The chain's CDR3 is CASSRGDRGHSMSSPLHF. CDR3 in DNA: TGTGCCAGCTCAAGGGGCGACAGGGGCCATTCGATGAGTTCACCCCTCCACTTT.

The chain has TRBV11-2 and TRBJ2-7; possibly TRBD1 for D (5 bases). From germline, CDR1 is SGHAT and CDR2 FQNNGV. Between the trimmed V and J ends, which lost 8 bases and 2 bases, there was a span of 13 bases. There are 13 residues in the CDR3. CDR3 in amino acids: CASGQGRAYEQYF. The DNA for the CDR3 is TGTGCCAGCGGTCAGGGTAGGGCCTACGAGCAGTACTTC.

The CDR3 coding sequence is TGTGCCAGCAGCTTCGGGCGGGACACCGGGGAGCTGTTTTTT. This translates into CASSFGRDTGELFF. The rearrangement links TRBV7-3 to TRBJ2-2; tentative D call: TRBD2 (5 bases). Trimming took 3 bases from V and 3 from J, leaving 8 bases between them. The germline CDR1 and CDR2 sequences are SGHTA and FQGTGA. CDR3 length: 14 amino acids.

The rearrangement links TRBV2 to TRBJ2-1; no clear D gene. V was clipped by 2 bases and J by 6 bases, with 11 bases between them. This CDR3 comprises 14 residues. CDR1 is SNHLY and CDR2 is FYNNEI in the germline V gene. CDR3 loop: CASSESLVGNEQFF. The CDR3 DNA sequence: TGTGCCAGCAGTGAAAGTCTAGTGGGCAATGAGCAGTTCTTC.

The CDR3 here is CASSSRGSGANVLTF. Here the CDR3 DNA reads TGTGCCAGTAGTTCCAGGGGATCCGGGGCCAACGTCCTGACTTTC. The chain combines TRBV19 with TRBJ2-6; D is possibly TRBD1 (6 bases). V lost 5 bases to trimming and J lost 4 bases, with 12 bases between them. In germline, CDR1 is LNHDA, CDR2 SQIVND (reference sequence). This CDR3 spans 15 amino acids.